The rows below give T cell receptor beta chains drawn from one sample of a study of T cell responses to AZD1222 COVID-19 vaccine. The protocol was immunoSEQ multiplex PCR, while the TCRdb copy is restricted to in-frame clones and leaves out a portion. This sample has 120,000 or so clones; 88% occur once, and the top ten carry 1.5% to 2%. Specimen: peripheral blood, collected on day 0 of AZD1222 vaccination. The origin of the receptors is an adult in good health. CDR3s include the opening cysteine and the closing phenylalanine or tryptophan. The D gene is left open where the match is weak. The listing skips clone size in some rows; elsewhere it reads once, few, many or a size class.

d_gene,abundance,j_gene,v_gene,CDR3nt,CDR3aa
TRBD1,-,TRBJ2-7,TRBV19,TGTGCCAGTAGTTTTCTTGGACAGGACGAGCAGTACTTC,CASSFLGQDEQYF
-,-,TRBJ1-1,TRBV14,TGTGCCAGCAGCCCTAGCCGGGCCCCCGGTACTGAAGCTTTCTTT,CASSPSRAPGTEAFF
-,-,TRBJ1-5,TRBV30,TGTGCCTGGAGTGTATCGAGTGGGAGGGTAGGATTCGGCAATCAGCCCCAGCATTTT,CAWSVSSGRVGFGNQPQHF
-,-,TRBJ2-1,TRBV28,TGTGCCAGCAGTTTAATAGCAGGGGCTGGGAGCTCCTACAATGAGCAGTTCTTC,CASSLIAGAGSSYNEQFF
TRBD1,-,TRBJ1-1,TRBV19,TGTGCCAGTAGTATTACAGGGGGGAACACTGAAGCTTTCTTT,CASSITGGNTEAFF
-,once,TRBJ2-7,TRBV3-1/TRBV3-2,TGTGCCAGCAGCCAAGATCGAGGGCTGGCGGCCTACGAGCAGTACTTC,CASSQDRGLAAYEQYF
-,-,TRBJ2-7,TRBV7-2,TGTGCCAGCAGCCCCGGGGCCGGCTACGAGCAGTACTTC,CASSPGAGYEQYF
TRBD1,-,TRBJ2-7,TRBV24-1,TGTGCCACCAGTGATTTGAGACAGGGGCACTACGAGCAGTACTTC,CATSDLRQGHYEQYF
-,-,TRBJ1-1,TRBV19,TGTGCCACCTCAGACAGCCCGAACACTGAAGCTTTCTTT,CATSDSPNTEAFF
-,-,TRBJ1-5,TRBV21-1,TGTGCCATCCCGGGACAGGGCAATCAGCCCCAGCATTTT,CAIPGQGNQPQHF
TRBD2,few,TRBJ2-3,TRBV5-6,TGTGCCAGCAGCGCTAGCGGGACCTTAAGCACAGATACGCAGTATTTT,CASSASGTLSTDTQYF
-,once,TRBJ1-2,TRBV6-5,TGTGCCAGCAGTTACTCAAACCGGGGTTACTATGGCTACACCTTC,CASSYSNRGYYGYTF
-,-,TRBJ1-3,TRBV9,TGTGCCAGCAGCGTAGCTTCACAGGGAGCTGGAAACACCATATATTTT,CASSVASQGAGNTIYF
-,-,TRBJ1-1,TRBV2,TGTGCCAGCAGTGAGTTCAGGGAGCAAGCTTTCTTT,CASSEFREQAFF
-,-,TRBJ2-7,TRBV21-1,TGTGCCAGCAGCAGCCACCGGAGCTACGAGCAGTACTTC,CASSSHRSYEQYF
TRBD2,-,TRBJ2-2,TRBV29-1,TGCAGCGTTCGAGCGCGGGAGGGAGCCGACACCGGGGAGCTGTTTTTT,CSVRAREGADTGELFF
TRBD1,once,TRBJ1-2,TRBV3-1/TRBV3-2,TGTGCCAGCAGCCAACCGGGGACAGATTATGGCTACACCTTC,CASSQPGTDYGYTF
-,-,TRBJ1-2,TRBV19,TGTGCCAGTAGTATGGGGGCCAGGGCCATCCTTAACTATGGCTACACCTTC,CASSMGARAILNYGYTF
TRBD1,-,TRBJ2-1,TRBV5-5,TGTGCCAGCAGCTGGGACAGGGGCAGTGGGAGCTCCTACAATGAGCAGTTCTTC,CASSWDRGSGSSYNEQFF
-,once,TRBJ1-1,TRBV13,TGTGCCAGCAGCACCCACAGGGTTTCGAACACTGAAGCTTTCTTT,CASSTHRVSNTEAFF